Detailed here is one T cell receptor beta chain. The antigen is not known. This entry is derived from a study of OX40 agonist ivuxolimab in advanced cancers. Study-wide results and limits: The study did not work out the antigen specificity of the expanded peripheral T cells.

The assay was immunoSEQ multiplex PCR, and TCRdb's table has in-frame clones only and misses some. The sample has about 64,000 clones; 84% are singletons. The specimen comprised CD4+ or CD8+ T cells sorted from blood, sampled in a trial of the OX40 agonist ivuxolimab. The receptor comes from an adult with an advanced solid tumor such as melanoma, head and neck, liver or kidney cancer.

The CDR3 DNA is TGTGCCAGCAGGGGTAGACTAGCGGGGACAGATACGCAGTATTTT. It translates to CASRGRLAGTDTQYF. The rearrangement links TRBV7-9 to TRBJ2-3, with 11 bases fitting TRBD2. Germline CDR1 is SEHNR and CDR2 is FQNEAQ (reference sequence). V dropped 6 bases and J dropped 3; count of bases not matched to a gene: 5. The CDR3 contains 15 residues.